This T cell receptor beta chain was captured by sequencing in a study of T cells in Graves' hyperthyroidism and ophthalmopathy. The CDR3 is 10 amino acids. The V and J ends lost 5 bases and 11 bases respectively, with 9 bases between them. Germline CDR1 and CDR2: MNHNS and SASEGT. Amplification targeted TCR beta CDR3 regions from RNA transcripts. When the TCR CDR3 underwent first-round RT-PCR, the HTBI primer set was used. TCRdb used MiXCR to reprocess the multiplex PCR reads, holding one entry per CDR3 protein. The data hold some 460,000 distinct CDR3 sequences, with 15% to 17% observed a single time.

The clonotype was recovered from a woman aged 18-30 years with Graves' hyperthyroidism. Sequencing was carried out using blood. V gene TRBV6-1 combines with J gene TRBJ1-1; no clear D. The CDR3 region has the DNA TGTGCCAGCAGTTCGGACGGGGCTTTCTTT. Translation gives CASSSDGAFF.